This is a list of T cell receptor beta chains from one sample in a study of OX40 agonist ivuxolimab in advanced cancers. The protocol was immunoSEQ multiplex PCR, while the TCRdb copy is restricted to in-frame clones and leaves out a portion. The sample gives roughly 93,000 clones, more than 80% of which show up once; 5.5% is in the top ten. The specimen was CD4+ or CD8+ T cells sorted from blood, collected in a trial of the OX40 agonist ivuxolimab. The receptors were gathered from an adult with an advanced solid tumor such as melanoma, head and neck, liver or kidney cancer. Each CDR3 is given with its conserved first and last residue. A D gene is named only where the DNA matches it firmly. The listing skips clone size in some rows; elsewhere it reads once, few, many or a size class.

J,size,V,D,DNA,CDR3
TRBJ2-1,.,TRBV6-5,TRBD2,TGTGCCAGCACCCTAGCGGCTGGCTCCTACAATGAGCAGTTCTTC,CASTLAAGSYNEQFF
TRBJ1-5,.,TRBV6-5,TRBD1,TGTGCCAGCAGGCCGACAGGGGGCGCATCCGAGCCCCAGCATTTT,CASRPTGGASEPQHF
TRBJ2-2,.,TRBV7-9,.,TGTGCCAGCAGCTTATCGGCCGGGGAGCTGTTTTTT,CASSLSAGELFF
TRBJ2-2,.,TRBV7-9,.,TGTGCCAGCAGCTTAGTTGCCCAGAACACCGGGGAGCTGTTTTTT,CASSLVAQNTGELFF
TRBJ1-2,.,TRBV7-9,.,TGTGCCAGCAGCTCTCTCGCAGGGGTACTTAACTATGGCTACACCTTC,CASSSLAGVLNYGYTF
TRBJ1-1,.,TRBV19,.,TGTGCCAGTAGCCACAGGGCGGACGCTTTCTTT,CASSHRADAFF
TRBJ2-7,.,TRBV27,.,TGTGCCAGCAGTTCGACACCCTCAGGGGGGACCTACGAGCAGTACTTC,CASSSTPSGGTYEQYF
TRBJ1-2,.,TRBV5-1,TRBD1,TGCGCCAGCAGCTTGGGACAGGGTGGCTACACCTTC,CASSLGQGGYTF
TRBJ2-3,.,TRBV7-9,.,TGTGCCAGCAGCTCGCCCTGGGGTTATAACACAGATACGCAGTATTTT,CASSSPWGYNTDTQYF
TRBJ2-3,.,TRBV5-1,TRBD2,TGCGCCAGCAGCCTCTTAGCGGGAGAGGCAGATACGCAGTATTTT,CASSLLAGEADTQYF
TRBJ1-1,.,TRBV18,TRBD1,TGTGCCAGCTCACGCGACAGGGGGAACACTGAAGCTTTCTTT,CASSRDRGNTEAFF
TRBJ2-3,.,TRBV7-8,.,TGTGCCAGCAGCATTCTAGCGACTAGCACAGATACGCAGTATTTT,CASSILATSTDTQYF
TRBJ2-7,.,TRBV6-5,.,TGTGCCAGCAGTCCCCGGCAGGGCAGATCCTACGAGCAGTACTTC,CASSPRQGRSYEQYF
TRBJ2-7,.,TRBV9,.,TGTGCCAGCAGCGTAGGGGCCGGGGGCTCCTACGAGCAGTACTTC,CASSVGAGGSYEQYF
TRBJ1-1,once,TRBV21-1,.,TGTGCCAGCGCTCAAGGGTTTTTGGAGAACACTGAAGCTTTCTTT,CASAQGFLENTEAFF
TRBJ2-1,.,TRBV25-1,.,TGTGCCAGCAGTGCCAGCAGGGAGCAGTTCTTC,CASSASREQFF
TRBJ2-1,.,TRBV7-2,TRBD2,TGTGCCAGCAGCTCGGGACTAGCGGGAGTGGGTGAGCAGTTCTTC,CASSSGLAGVGEQFF
TRBJ2-7,.,TRBV7-9,.,TGTGCCAGCAGCGGAGGGGGCGGGACAGCCTACGAGCAGTACTTC,CASSGGGGTAYEQYF
TRBJ1-4,once,TRBV7-9,TRBD1,TGTGCCAGCACCACACTGACCGACAGGGGTGACGAAAAACTGTTTTTT,CASTTLTDRGDEKLFF
TRBJ1-5,.,TRBV6-5,.,TGTGCCAGCACCATCCCCCGGGACCAGCCCCAGCATTTT,CASTIPRDQPQHF
TRBJ1-3,.,TRBV4-1,.,TGCGCCAGCAGCCAAGAAAGTTCGGGGGCTGGAAACACCATATATTTT,CASSQESSGAGNTIYF
TRBJ2-1,.,TRBV9,.,TGTGCCAGCGGACCAGGGACTGAGCAGTTCTTC,CASGPGTEQFF
TRBJ2-7,.,TRBV7-7,.,TGTGCCAGCAGCTCCGAGAGATGGCAGTACTTC,CASSSERWQYF
TRBJ2-3,.,TRBV5-4,.,TGTGCCAGCAGCGGGGCTGGATCGGGGTCAGATACGCAGTATTTT,CASSGAGSGSDTQYF
TRBJ1-2,.,TRBV5-1,.,TGCGCCAGCAGCGCCGACAGGATAGGCTACACCTTC,CASSADRIGYTF
TRBJ1-2,.,TRBV9,.,TGTGCCAGCAGCGTAGAGGCCCAGGTGTCTCCGAACTATGGCTACACCTTC,CASSVEAQVSPNYGYTF
TRBJ2-1,once,TRBV7-2,.,TGTGCCAGCAGCAACCAGGAGTTTAGCTCCTACAATGAGCAGTTCTTC,CASSNQEFSSYNEQFF
TRBJ1-2,.,TRBV5-5,.,TGTGCCAGCAGCCCCATCGGGACACAGAACTATGGCTACACCTTC,CASSPIGTQNYGYTF
TRBJ1-1,.,TRBV6-4,.,TGTGCCAGCAGTGCGGAAAGTAGGACTGAAGCTTTCTTT,CASSAESRTEAFF
TRBJ1-2,.,TRBV19,.,TGTGCCAGTAGTATACAGGCCCCTATCTATGGCTACACCTTC,CASSIQAPIYGYTF
TRBJ2-7,once,TRBV18,TRBD2,TGTGCCAGCTCACCGGGACTAGCGGGAGGTTTTTTTTCCTACGAGCAGTACTTC,CASSPGLAGGFFSYEQYF
TRBJ2-7,few,TRBV16,.,TGTGCCAGCAGCCAATCCGGAGACGTCTACGAGCAGTACTTC,CASSQSGDVYEQYF
TRBJ1-2,.,TRBV5-6,TRBD1,TGTGCCAGCAGTCCTCGCGGAGGGGGCGCTCCCCTATATGGCTACACCTTC,CASSPRGGGAPLYGYTF
TRBJ1-6,.,TRBV11-2,.,TGTGCCAGCAGGTCTGGACGGAGCTCCTATAATTCACCCCTCCACTTT,CASRSGRSSYNSPLHF
TRBJ2-3,once,TRBV27,TRBD2,TGTGCCGGCAGTTTTGTCGGACTAGCGGGGGGGCCTGGCACAGATACGCAGTATTTT,CAGSFVGLAGGPGTDTQYF
TRBJ2-5,.,TRBV10-1,TRBD2,TGCGCCAGCAGTGAGTCGGGACTAGCGGGAGTGGAAACCCAGTACTTC,CASSESGLAGVETQYF
TRBJ2-7,few,TRBV19,.,TGTGCCAGTAGTATAGAAGGCCAGGGGTTCTACGAGCAGTACTTC,CASSIEGQGFYEQYF
TRBJ1-5,few,TRBV6-5,.,TGTGCCAGCAGCCAGGGACACAATCAGCCCCAGCATTTT,CASSQGHNQPQHF
TRBJ1-4,.,TRBV9,.,TGTGCCAGCAGTTCAGACAGGTCTGAAAAACTGTTTTTT,CASSSDRSEKLFF
TRBJ2-5,.,TRBV29-1,TRBD2,TGCAGCGTTGAGTCGGGAGGGTTCCAAGAGACCCAGTACTTC,CSVESGGFQETQYF
TRBJ2-7,few,TRBV6-1,.,TGTGCCACCTTAGGCTACGAGCAGTACTTC,CATLGYEQYF
TRBJ2-7,.,TRBV30,.,TGTGCCTGGGCGGAGGGGGACGGAGACTACGAGCAGTACTTC,CAWAEGDGDYEQYF
TRBJ2-3,.,TRBV7-2,.,TGTGCCAGCAGCGTGGGATACACAGATACGCAGTATTTT,CASSVGYTDTQYF
TRBJ2-4,.,TRBV7-8,.,TGTGCCAGCAGCCAGGACAGTTTAAGAATTCAGTACTTC,CASSQDSLRIQYF
TRBJ1-1,.,TRBV19,.,TGTGCCAGTAGTATAGATCCCCGGGGGCGGTCCACTGAAGCTTTCTTT,CASSIDPRGRSTEAFF
TRBJ1-1,.,TRBV10-2,.,TGCGCCAGCAGTGTATCCGTGAACACTGAAGCTTTCTTT,CASSVSVNTEAFF
TRBJ2-3,.,TRBV4-1,.,TGCGCCAGCAGCGCCCGGGACTCAACCACGGATACGCAGTATTTT,CASSARDSTTDTQYF
TRBJ1-4,.,TRBV7-8,.,TGTGCCAGCAGCTTAGCGTCGGGGGGAGGCCGAACTAATGAAAAACTGTTTTTT,CASSLASGGGRTNEKLFF
TRBJ2-3,.,TRBV6-6,.,TGTGCCAGCAGTTACTCATACGGGGGTAAAGATACGCAGTATTTT,CASSYSYGGKDTQYF
TRBJ2-2,.,TRBV27,TRBD1,TGTGCCAGCACCTCCCGGGGACAGTCAGCTTTGGGGGCGTCCGGGGAGCTGTTTTTT,CASTSRGQSALGASGELFF
TRBJ2-2,.,TRBV30,.,TGTGCCTGGAGGGCCCCCGGGGAGCTGTTTTTT,CAWRAPGELFF
TRBJ2-2,.,TRBV4-3,.,TGCGCCAGCAGCCAAGATTTTGACGGCACCGGGGAGCTGTTTTTT,CASSQDFDGTGELFF
TRBJ1-2,.,TRBV7-9,.,TGTGCCAGCAGCTTACGCGGGGAGGACGGCTACACCTTC,CASSLRGEDGYTF
TRBJ1-1,.,TRBV5-4,TRBD1,TGTGCCAGCAGCTTGACAGGGGGCACTGAAGCTTTCTTT,CASSLTGGTEAFF
TRBJ2-7,.,TRBV29-1,.,TGCAGCGTTGGGGTCCGAAAGGTCCCCTACGAGCAGTACTTC,CSVGVRKVPYEQYF
TRBJ1-2,.,TRBV7-9,.,TGTGCCAGCAGCTTATCCCAAGGGTATGGCTACACCTTC,CASSLSQGYGYTF
TRBJ2-7,.,TRBV5-1,TRBD2,TGCGCCAGCAGCTTGGGGTTAGCGGGATCCGAGCAGTACTTC,CASSLGLAGSEQYF
TRBJ2-7,.,TRBV7-6,TRBD1,TGTGCCAGCAGCAGAGGACAGGGGGGGGTTGAGCAGTACTTC,CASSRGQGGVEQYF
TRBJ1-5,.,TRBV27,.,TGTGCCAGCAGTTTGGGGCAAATCAATCAGCCCCAGCATTTT,CASSLGQINQPQHF
TRBJ1-2,.,TRBV29-1,TRBD1,TGCAGCTCGAGGACAGGGGATGGCTACACCTTC,CSSRTGDGYTF